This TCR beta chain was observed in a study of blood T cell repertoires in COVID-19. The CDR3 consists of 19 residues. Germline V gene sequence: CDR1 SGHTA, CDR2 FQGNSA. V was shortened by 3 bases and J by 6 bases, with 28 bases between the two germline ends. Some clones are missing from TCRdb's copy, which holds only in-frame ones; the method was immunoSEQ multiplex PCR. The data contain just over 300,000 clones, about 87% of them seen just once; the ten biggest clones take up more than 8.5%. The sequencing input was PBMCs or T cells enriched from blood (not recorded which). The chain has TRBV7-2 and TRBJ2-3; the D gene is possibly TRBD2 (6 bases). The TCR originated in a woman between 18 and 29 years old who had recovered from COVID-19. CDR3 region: CASSLRQHGGSAGMDTQYF. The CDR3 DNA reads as TGTGCCAGCAGCTTGAGGCAACATGGTGGTTCGGCGGGGATGGATACGCAGTATTTT.